The clone carrying this TCR beta chain came up once. This CDR3 has 14 amino acids. Germline V gene sequence: CDR1 MNHNS, CDR2 SASEGT. Trimming took 8 bases from V and 2 from J, leaving 12 bases between them. This sample was taken from a study of OX40 agonist ivuxolimab in advanced cancers. Clones were read by immunoSEQ multiplex PCR, and TCRdb kept only the in-frame ones, dropping some. Of about 70,000 clones in the sample, about 90% are singletons; the top ten hold about 0.9%. The sequence derives from an adult with an advanced solid tumor such as melanoma, head and neck, liver or kidney cancer. Source: CD4+ or CD8+ T cells sorted from blood, taken in a trial of the OX40 agonist ivuxolimab. The chain employs TRBV6-1 and TRBJ1-4, with D perhaps TRBD1 (5 bases). The CDR3: CASGGGYTNEKLFF. Written as DNA, the CDR3 is TGTGCCAGCGGGGGAGGGTACACTAATGAAAAACTGTTTTTT.